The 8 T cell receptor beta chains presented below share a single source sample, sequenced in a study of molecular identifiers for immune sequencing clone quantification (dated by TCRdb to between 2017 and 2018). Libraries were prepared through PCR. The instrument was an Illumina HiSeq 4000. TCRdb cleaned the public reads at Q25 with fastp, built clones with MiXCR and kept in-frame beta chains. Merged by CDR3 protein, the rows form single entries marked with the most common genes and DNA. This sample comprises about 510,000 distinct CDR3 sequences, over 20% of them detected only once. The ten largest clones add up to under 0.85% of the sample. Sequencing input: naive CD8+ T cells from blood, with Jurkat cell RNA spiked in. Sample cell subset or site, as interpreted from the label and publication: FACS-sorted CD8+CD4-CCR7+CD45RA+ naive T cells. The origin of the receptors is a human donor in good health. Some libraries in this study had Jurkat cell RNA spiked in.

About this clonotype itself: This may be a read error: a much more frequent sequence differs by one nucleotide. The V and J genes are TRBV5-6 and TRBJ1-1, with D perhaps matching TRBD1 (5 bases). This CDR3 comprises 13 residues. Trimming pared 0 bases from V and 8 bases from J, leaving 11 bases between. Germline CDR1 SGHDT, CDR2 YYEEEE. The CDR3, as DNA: TGTGCCAGCAGCTTGGTCGAGCGGGGGGAAGCTTTCTTT. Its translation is CASSLVERGEAFF.

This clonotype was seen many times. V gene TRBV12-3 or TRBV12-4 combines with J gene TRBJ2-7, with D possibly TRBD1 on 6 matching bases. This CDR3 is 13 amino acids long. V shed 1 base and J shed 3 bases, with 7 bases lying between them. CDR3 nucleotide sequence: TGTGCCAGCAGTTTAGAAGGGGGCTACGAGCAGTACTTC. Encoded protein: CASSLEGGYEQYF.

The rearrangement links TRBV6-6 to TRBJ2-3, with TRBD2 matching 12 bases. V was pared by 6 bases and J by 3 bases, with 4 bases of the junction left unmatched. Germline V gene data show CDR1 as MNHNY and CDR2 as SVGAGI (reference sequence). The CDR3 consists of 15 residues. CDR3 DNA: TGTGCCAGCAGGCACCTAGCGGGAGGGACAGATACGCAGTATTTT. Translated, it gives CASRHLAGGTDTQYF.

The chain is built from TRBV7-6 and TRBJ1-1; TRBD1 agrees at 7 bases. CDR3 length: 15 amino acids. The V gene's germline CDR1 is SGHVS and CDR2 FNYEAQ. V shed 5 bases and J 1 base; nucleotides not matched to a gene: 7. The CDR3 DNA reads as TGTGCCAGCAGCAACGACAGGGTTAGGAACACTGAAGCTTTCTTT. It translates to CASSNDRVRNTEAFF.

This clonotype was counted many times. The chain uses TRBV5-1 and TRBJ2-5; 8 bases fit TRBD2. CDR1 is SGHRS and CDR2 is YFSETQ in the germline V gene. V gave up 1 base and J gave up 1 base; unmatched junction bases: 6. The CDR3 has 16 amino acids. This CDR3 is CASSLMSGRLQETQYF. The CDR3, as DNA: TGCGCCAGCAGCTTGATGAGCGGGAGACTCCAAGAGACCCAGTACTTC. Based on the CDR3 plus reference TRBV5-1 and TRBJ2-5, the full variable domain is KAGVTQTPRYLIKTRGQQVTLSCSPISGHRSVSWYQQTPGQGLQFLFEYFSETQRNKGNFPGRFSGRQFSNSRSEMNVSTLELGDSALYLCASSLMSGRLQETQYFGPGTRLLVL.

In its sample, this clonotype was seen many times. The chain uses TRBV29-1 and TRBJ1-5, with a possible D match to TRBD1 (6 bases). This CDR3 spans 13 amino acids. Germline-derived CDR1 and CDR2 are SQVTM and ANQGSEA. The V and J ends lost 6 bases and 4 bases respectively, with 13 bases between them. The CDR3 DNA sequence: TGCAGCGTCGACGGGGGGCGTAATCAGCCCCAGCATTTT. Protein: CSVDGGRNQPQHF. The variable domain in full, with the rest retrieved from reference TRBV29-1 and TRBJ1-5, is SAVISQKPSRDICQRGTSLTIQCQVDSQVTMMFWYRQQPGQSLTLIATANQGSEATYESGFVIDKFPISRPNLTFSTLTVSNMSPEDSSIYLCSVDGGRNQPQHFGDGTRLSIL.

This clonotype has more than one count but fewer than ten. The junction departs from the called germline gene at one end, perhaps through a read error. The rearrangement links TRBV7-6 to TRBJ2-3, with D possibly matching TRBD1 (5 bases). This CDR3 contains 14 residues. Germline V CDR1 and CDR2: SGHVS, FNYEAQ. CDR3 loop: CASSLEGRRDTQCF. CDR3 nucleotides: TGTGCCAGCAGCTTAGAGGGGCGAAGAGATACGCAGTGTTTT.

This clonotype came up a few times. CDR3 coding DNA: TGCGCCAGCAGCTTGGCCGACAGGGTCCATGCCGGGGAGCTGTTTTTT. Translated: CASSLADRVHAGELFF. The rearrangement links TRBV5-1 to TRBJ2-2, with TRBD1 matching over 7 bases. Trimming at V came to 0 bases and at J to 6 bases, leaving 8 bases not matched to a gene. Germline CDR1 reads SGHRS; CDR2 reads YFSETQ. The CDR3 consists of 16 residues.